The next 26 T cell receptor beta chains were all read from a single sample in a study of T cells in Graves' hyperthyroidism and ophthalmopathy. The TCR beta CDR3 regions underwent amplification using RNA transcripts as the source. The HTBI primer set drove a first-round RT-PCR of the TCR CDR3. TCRdb reprocessed the multiplex PCR reads with MiXCR, giving one entry per CDR3 protein. This sample yields 300,000 to 400,000 distinct CDR3 sequences, of which 14% are seen a single time; less than 20% belongs to the top ten. The sequenced sample was blood. The receptors here all came from a woman aged 25-40 years with Graves' ophthalmopathy.

The chain carries TRBV28 and TRBJ2-1; the D is unclear. The CDR3 is 12 residues long. Germline V gene lookup returns CDR1 MDHEN and CDR2 SYDVKM. Trimming shortened V by 7 bases and J by 8 bases, and 12 bases separated the two germline ends. Here the CDR3 DNA reads TGTGCCAGCAAACCCACTCGGGATGAGCAGTTCTTC. It codes for CASKPTRDEQFF.

This clonotype has ten or more counts. Here the CDR3 reads CASSLIASVETYEQYF. For the CDR3, the DNA is TGTGCCAGCAGCTTAATAGCTTCGGTGGAGACCTACGAGCAGTACTTC. V gene TRBV7-9 combines with J gene TRBJ2-7; no clear D gene. This CDR3 contains 16 residues. V was pared by 2 bases and J by 2 bases, with 16 bases between. Germline V gives CDR1 SEHNR, CDR2 FQNEAQ (reference sequence). The variable domain in full, completed from reference TRBV7-9 and TRBJ2-7, reads DTGVSQNPRHKITKRGQNVTFRCDPISEHNRLYWYRQTLGQGPEFLTYFQNEAQLEKSRLLSDRFSAERPKGSFSTLEIQRTEQGDSAMYLCASSLIASVETYEQYFGPGTRLTVT.

This clonotype was seen at least ten times. The genes are TRBV30 and TRBJ2-1, with D possibly being TRBD1 (5 bases). The germline V and J ends were trimmed by 3 bases and 5 bases, with 11 bases remaining between them. This CDR3 spans 13 amino acids. Looked up from germline, CDR1 is GTSNPN and CDR2 is SVGIG (reference sequence). This chain's CDR3 is CAWSPGWDNEQFF. CDR3 nucleotides: TGTGCCTGGAGCCCAGGGTGGGACAATGAGCAGTTCTTC. The full variable domain, completed using reference TRBV30 and TRBJ2-1, is SQTIHQWPATLVQPVGSPLSLECTVEGTSNPNLYWYRQAAGRGLQLLFYSVGIGQISSEVPQNLSASRPQDRQFILSSKKLLLSDSGFYLCAWSPGWDNEQFFGPGTRLTVL.

This clonotype was counted at least ten times. J is TRBJ2-1 and V is TRBV15; TRBD2 aligns across 11 bases. Germline V gene lookup returns CDR1 LNHNV and CDR2 YYDKDF (reference sequence). The CDR3 extends over 15 amino acids. Trimming removed 6 bases from V and 6 bases from J; junction bases left unmatched: 7. The CDR3 nucleotides read TGTGCCACCAGTAGCGGGGGGGGGGCAGGCAATGAGCAGTTCTTC. Protein sequence: CATSSGGGAGNEQFF. The full variable domain, with the rest looked up from reference TRBV15 and TRBJ2-1, is DAMVIQNPRYQVTQFGKPVTLSCSQTLNHNVMYWYQQKSSQAPKLLFHYYDKDFNNEADTPDNFQSRRPNTSFCFLDIRSPGLGDTAMYLCATSSGGGAGNEQFFGPGTRLTVL.

This clonotype has at least ten counts. In DNA, the CDR3 is TGCAGTGCTAGAAGCCGGGAGGCTTGGGTCGGAGAGACCCAGTACTTC. Amino acids: CSARSREAWVGETQYF. This sequence joins TRBV20-1 and TRBJ2-5; 7 bases align to TRBD2. V lost 2 bases and J lost 4; bases outside the gene matches: 13. CDR1 and CDR2 from the germline V gene are DFQATT and SNEGSKA (reference sequence). CDR3 length: 16 amino acids.

This clonotype was seen ten or more times. The gene calls are TRBV27 and TRBJ1-2, with D perhaps matching TRBD1 (5 bases). V was pared by 5 bases and J by 3 bases, with 16 bases between. This CDR3 contains 15 residues. The germline gives CDR1 MNHEY, CDR2 SMNVEV (reference sequence). The CDR3 coding sequence is TGTGCCAGCAGTACCGCCAGGGTAGGCGACTATGGCTACACCTTC. This codes for CASSTARVGDYGYTF.

This clonotype was seen ten or more times. This chain connects TRBV7-8 to TRBJ1-5, with D possibly TRBD1 on 6 matching bases. Deletions cut 0 bases from V and 6 bases from J, with 6 bases between. The CDR3 runs to 13 residues. Looked up from germline, CDR1 is SGHVS and CDR2 is FQNEAQ. DNA of the CDR3: TGTGCCAGCAGCTTAGCGGGGGCTCAGCCCCAGCATTTT. Residues: CASSLAGAQPQHF.

This clonotype has a count of ten or more. The gene calls are TRBV2 and TRBJ2-6; 9 bases match TRBD1. There are 16 residues in the CDR3. Trimming at V came to 8 bases and at J to 2 bases, leaving 7 bases not matched to a gene. The V gene's germline CDR1 is SNHLY and CDR2 FYNNEI. CDR3 coding DNA: TGTGCCAGCGGGGACAGGGTGCTTCCTGGGGCCAACGTCCTGACTTTC. It codes for CASGDRVLPGANVLTF.

This clonotype was detected only a few times. The V gene is TRBV6-1, the J gene TRBJ2-1; 13 positions match TRBD2. CDR1 and CDR2 (germline): MNHNS, SASEGT. CDR3 size: 14 residues. V was clipped by 6 bases and J by 9 bases; unmatched bases: 5. CDR3 in DNA: TGTGCCAGCAGCGGACTAGCGGGGGCCTTTGAGCAGTTCTTC. This encodes CASSGLAGAFEQFF.

This clonotype has just a few counts. It may be a read error: a sequence one base away is much more abundant. The chain joins TRBV7-3 to TRBJ2-2, with D possibly TRBD2 on 7 matching bases. V lost 5 bases and J 4 bases, leaving 17 bases between the germline ends. The CDR3 runs 16 residues. Germline CDR1 reads SGHTA; CDR2 reads FQGTGA. The CDR3 nucleotides read TGTGCCAGCAGCCGAGAGGGAAGGGGGGGCACCGGGGAGCTGTTTTTT. It yields the protein CASSREGRGGTGELFF. Complete variable domain (other parts from reference TRBV7-3 and TRBJ2-2): GAGVSQTPSNKVTEKGKYVELRCDPISGHTALYWYRQSLGQGPEFLIYFQGTGAADDSGLPNDRFFAVRPEGSVSTLKIQRTERGDSAVYLCASSREGRGGTGELFFGEGSRLTVL.

This clonotype was detected ten times or more. At one boundary the junction diverges from the germline segment, which might be a read error. The CDR3 protein is CASSYSHEQYF. CDR3 nucleotide sequence: TGTGCCAGCAGTTACTCCCACGAGCAGTACTTC. V usage is TRBV6-6 and J usage is TRBJ2-7; D gene uncertain. CDR1 is MNHNY, CDR2 SVGAGI, per germline (reference sequence). CDR3 length: 11 residues.

Many counts were recorded for this clonotype. The chain links TRBV7-2 to TRBJ2-7, with no clear D. Trimming pared 1 base from V and 1 base from J, leaving 11 bases between. CDR3 length equals 15 residues. Germline V CDR1 and CDR2: SGHTA, FQGNSA. The CDR3 region has the DNA TGTGCCAGCAGCTTAGTAAAGGGTGGATCCTACGAGCAGTACTTC. Residues: CASSLVKGGSYEQYF.

The table lists this clonotype with many counts. This chain joins TRBV18 and TRBJ1-4; maybe TRBD1 (5 bases). This CDR3 is 16 amino acids long. V lost 2 bases, J lost 4 bases, and 14 bases lay in between. Germline lookup yields CDR1 KGHSH and CDR2 LQKENI. The chain's CDR3 is CASSPTGAGNNEKLFF. The CDR3 DNA follows: TGTGCCAGCTCACCAACTGGAGCAGGGAATAATGAAAAACTGTTTTTT.

This clonotype was seen many times. This rearrangement joins TRBV28 to TRBJ1-5; the D is unclear. Trimming pared 5 bases from V and 0 bases from J, leaving 8 bases between. Germline-derived CDR1 and CDR2 are MDHEN and SYDVKM. CDR3 size: 14 residues. Here the CDR3 DNA reads TGTGCCAGCAGTCGTGGGGATAGCAATCAGCCCCAGCATTTT. It codes for CASSRGDSNQPQHF. Looking up the rest from reference TRBV28 and TRBJ1-5 gives the full variable domain: DVKVTQSSRYLVKRTGEKVFLECVQDMDHENMFWYRQDPGLGLRLIYFSYDVKMKEKGDIPEGYSVSREKKERFSLILESASTNQTSMYLCASSRGDSNQPQHFGDGTRLSIL.

The chain employs TRBV16 and TRBJ1-4, with D hard to call. V was shortened by 4 bases and J by 4 bases, with 16 bases between the two germline ends. CDR3 length equals 16 residues. The V gene's germline CDR1 is KGHSY and CDR2 FQNENV. For the CDR3, the DNA is TGTGCCAGCAGCCGAGTGGCAGCGGCTGTTAATGAAAAACTGTTTTTT. It encodes CASSRVAAAVNEKLFF.

This clonotype was detected many times. This chain uses TRBV6-2 or TRBV6-3 with TRBJ2-5; maybe TRBD1 (6 bases). V was pared by 6 bases and J by 5 bases, with 22 bases between. The CDR3 spans 16 residues. Germline V gene lookup returns CDR1 MNHEY and CDR2 SVGEGT. As DNA, the CDR3 is TGTGCCAGCAGCGTCGGGCGACAGGCTCTGGGCGAGACCCAGTACTTC. Translation: CASSVGRQALGETQYF.

This clonotype was detected ten times or more. This rearrangement joins TRBV12-3 or TRBV12-4 to TRBJ1-5; possibly TRBD1 for D (6 bases). The V end lost 6 bases, the J end lost 2 bases, and 20 bases lay between the germline ends. There are 17 residues in the CDR3. The CDR3 sequence: CASSSRQGLGGNQPQHF. CDR3 DNA sequence: TGTGCCAGCAGCAGTCGGCAGGGGTTAGGTGGCAATCAGCCCCAGCATTTT.

This clonotype was observed at least ten times. This rearrangement joins TRBV29-1 to TRBJ2-2, with 11 bases lining up with TRBD2. The junction had 5 bases not matched to a gene; V was cut back by 0 bases and J by 5 bases. The CDR3 sequence is 16 residues long. The germline V gene encodes CDR1 SQVTM and CDR2 ANQGSEA. CDR3 bases: TGCAGCGTTGAAGATCGTAGCGGGGGGGTAACCGGGGAGCTGTTTTTT. It yields the protein CSVEDRSGGVTGELFF.

The chain employs TRBV27 and TRBJ2-3; D is unclear. CDR1 MNHEY and CDR2 SMNVEV come from the germline V gene (reference sequence). This CDR3 has 14 residues. Trimming pared 6 bases from V and 2 bases from J, leaving 12 bases between. The CDR3, as DNA: TGTGCCAGCAGCCCCCGGGCTCACACAGATACGCAGTATTTT. This gives the protein CASSPRAHTDTQYF.

This clonotype was seen repeatedly, ten times or more. The chain has TRBV6-1 and TRBJ1-2, with unresolved D. CDR3 length: 13 residues. V was pared by 2 bases and J by 7 bases, with 11 bases between. Germline loops: CDR1 MNHNS, CDR2 SASEGT. CDR3 sequence: CASSELRLAGYTF. CDR3 nucleotides: TGTGCCAGCAGTGAACTTCGGTTGGCTGGCTACACCTTC.

This clonotype was counted between two and nine times. The chain couples TRBV20-1 to TRBJ2-6, with 8 bases matching TRBD2. This CDR3 region has 15 residues. From germline, CDR1 is DFQATT and CDR2 SNEGSKA (reference sequence). V dropped 3 bases and J dropped 0; count of bases not matched to a gene: 1. In DNA, the CDR3 is TGCAGTGCTAGGGCGGGGGGCTCTGGGGCCAACGTCCTGACTTTC. This encodes CSARAGGSGANVLTF.

The genes are TRBV4-2 and TRBJ1-1, with a weak D call TRBD1 (6 bases). V was pared by 2 bases and J by 1 base, with 8 bases between. Germline V gene lookup returns CDR1 LGHNA and CDR2 YNFKEQ. The CDR3 has 14 amino acids. Here the CDR3 DNA reads TGTGCCAGCAGCCAACCGACAGGGAACACTGAAGCTTTCTTT. The encoded protein is CASSQPTGNTEAFF.

This clonotype has ten or more counts. The CDR3 sequence is CASRGGTSGDQETQYF. In DNA form, the CDR3 reads TGTGCCAGCAGGGGGGGGACTAGCGGGGATCAAGAGACCCAGTACTTC. The V and J genes are TRBV12-3 or TRBV12-4 and TRBJ2-5; 13 bases are a match to TRBD2. The CDR3 loop spans 16 amino acids. V was pared by 6 bases and J by 2 bases, with 6 bases of the junction left unmatched.

The chain joins TRBV5-1 to TRBJ1-3; D is unclear. The CDR3 consists of 18 residues. Germline values: CDR1 SGHRS, CDR2 YFSETQ. Trimming took 3 bases from V and 1 from J, leaving 20 bases between them. The CDR3 nucleotides are TGCGCCAGCAGCTCGGGAGTTGTTGGGTTAAGTTCTGGAAACACCATATATTTT. Protein sequence: CASSSGVVGLSSGNTIYF. The variable domain in full, completed from reference TRBV5-1 and TRBJ1-3, reads KAGVTQTPRYLIKTRGQQVTLSCSPISGHRSVSWYQQTPGQGLQFLFEYFSETQRNKGNFPGRFSGRQFSNSRSEMNVSTLELGDSALYLCASSSGVVGLSSGNTIYFGEGSWLTVV.

This clonotype was counted at least ten times. The chain recombines TRBV3-1 with TRBJ2-2; 7 bases are a match to TRBD1. The CDR3 has 19 amino acids. V gave up 3 bases and J gave up 3 bases; unmatched junction bases: 16. Germline V gene sequence: CDR1 LGHDT, CDR2 YNNKEL (reference sequence). The CDR3 bases are TGTGCCAGCAGCCACCTAAGACCACCGGGACAGCATTACACCGGGGAGCTGTTTTTT. Protein sequence: CASSHLRPPGQHYTGELFF.

There are many counts of this clonotype. The CDR3: CASIGGGPSGEGTKNIQYF. CDR3 bases: TGTGCCAGCATTGGAGGGGGGCCTAGCGGGGAGGGTACCAAAAACATTCAGTACTTC. The rearrangement joins TRBV12-3 or TRBV12-4 to TRBJ2-4, with 9 bases lining up with TRBD2. The CDR3 is made up of 19 amino acids. J lost 2 bases, V lost 7 bases, and 18 bases had no gene match.